The 16 T cell receptor beta chains presented below share a single source sample, sequenced in a study of shared clonotypes between healthy human individuals. TCRdb's table, derived via immunoSEQ multiplex PCR, lists solely in-frame clones and lacks some. The data show approximately 710,000 clones, 90% seen once. The sample comprised memory CD8+ T cells from PBMCs. Regarding subset: CD45RO+ cells pooled with CCR7-negative TemRA cells. All receptors come from a man younger than 30 in good health. Some clones in this sample may be carry-over from other donors' samples.

The chain employs TRBV6-5 and TRBJ1-1; 10 bases are shared with TRBD1. J was trimmed by 4 bases and V by 4 bases; bases with no gene match: 6. The CDR3 loop spans 15 amino acids. CDR1 is MNHEY, CDR2 SVGAGI, per germline. CDR3 protein: CASSSTGGATTEAFF. CDR3 nucleotides: TGTGCCAGCAGTTCGACAGGGGGCGCGACCACTGAAGCTTTCTTT.

V gene TRBV30 combines with J gene TRBJ1-1; the match to TRBD1 covers 7 bases. With V trimmed by 0 bases and J by 4 bases, 5 bases remained unmatched. CDR3 length equals 14 residues. Germline CDR1 GTSNPN, CDR2 SVGIG (reference sequence). The CDR3 nucleotides are TGTGCCTGGAGTGTAACCAGGGGGGGCACTGAAGCTTTCTTT. It is translated as CAWSVTRGGTEAFF.

In this sample, this clone turned up once. The gene calls are TRBV27 and TRBJ2-2; either TRBD1 or TRBD2 may fit D (5 bases each). Germline V gene lookup returns CDR1 MNHEY and CDR2 SMNVEV (reference sequence). V lost 4 bases and J lost 5, with 20 bases in between. The CDR3 has 17 residues. The CDR3 DNA follows: TGTGCCAGCAGTTCCCCGGGGCGACCTCCAACGACCGGGGAGCTGTTTTTT. It encodes CASSSPGRPPTTGELFF.

The chain carries TRBV2 and TRBJ1-1; D is uncertain. This CDR3 has 15 residues. Germline assignment: CDR1 SNHLY and CDR2 FYNNEI. V shed 8 bases and J shed 1 base, with 17 bases lying between them. The CDR3 loop is CASVPRIGPNTEAFF. Here the CDR3 DNA reads TGTGCCAGCGTGCCACGCATTGGCCCGAACACTGAAGCTTTCTTT.

The chain employs TRBV6-5 and TRBJ1-2; maybe TRBD1 (6 bases). Germline V lookup: CDR1 MNHEY, CDR2 SVGAGI. V was clipped by 2 bases and J by 2 bases, with 15 bases between them. CDR3 length: 16 amino acids. The DNA for the CDR3 is TGTGCCAGCAGTTACCACCGTACAGGGAACAACTATGGCTACACCTTC. It codes for CASSYHRTGNNYGYTF.

The J gene is TRBJ1-2, the V gene TRBV10-1; D remains ambiguous. V was shortened by 3 bases and J by 1 base, with 6 bases between the two germline ends. Germline values: CDR1 WNHNN, CDR2 SYGVQD (reference sequence). The CDR3 consists of 13 residues. The CDR3 DNA is TGCGCCAGCAGTGACGGGAGTAACTATGGCTACACCTTC. Protein sequence: CASSDGSNYGYTF.

The V gene is TRBV5-1, the J gene TRBJ1-3; the match to TRBD1 covers 9 bases. CDR1 is SGHRS, CDR2 YFSETQ, per germline. The CDR3 is made up of 15 amino acids. V shed 3 bases and J 0 bases; nucleotides not matched to a gene: 1. CDR3 amino acids: CASSSDRGSGNTIYF. The CDR3 nucleotides read TGCGCCAGCAGCTCGGACAGGGGCTCTGGAAACACCATATATTTT.

J is TRBJ2-1 and V is TRBV19, with D possibly matching TRBD2 (5 bases). V gave up 0 bases and J gave up 4 bases, with 13 bases separating them. Germline CDR1 and CDR2: LNHDA and SQIVND (reference sequence). The CDR3 length is 16 residues. Here the CDR3 reads CASSIDRSGLYNEQFF. CDR3 DNA sequence: TGTGCCAGTAGTATAGATCGGAGCGGTTTGTACAATGAGCAGTTCTTC.

This clone was observed a few times. This chain links TRBV2 with TRBJ1-1; tentative D call: TRBD1 (5 bases). The CDR3 covers 15 residues. Germline CDR1 is SNHLY and CDR2 is FYNNEI. The V gene lost 0 bases and the J gene lost 5 bases, with 13 bases spanning the gap. The CDR3 protein is CASSEALGTGTEAFF. The CDR3 nucleotides read TGTGCCAGCAGTGAAGCGCTGGGGACGGGGACTGAAGCTTTCTTT. Based on the CDR3 plus reference TRBV2 and TRBJ1-1, the full variable domain is EPEVTQTPSHQVTQMGQEVILRCVPISNHLYFYWYRQILGQKVEFLVSFYNNEISEKSEIFDDQFSVERPDGSNFTLKIRSTKLEDSAMYFCASSEALGTGTEAFFGQGTRLTVV.

The V call is TRBV7-9, the J call TRBJ2-2; D uncertain. This CDR3 contains 12 residues. V was clipped by 8 bases and J by 7 bases, with 11 bases between them. Germline CDR1 SEHNR, CDR2 FQNEAQ (reference sequence). CDR3 nucleotides: TGTGCCAGCGAGGTCGCCCTCGGGGAGCTGTTTTTT. Amino acid sequence: CASEVALGELFF.

V is TRBV4-1 and J is TRBJ2-1; maybe TRBD1 (6 bases). Germline CDR1 reads MGHRA; CDR2 reads YSYEKL. V lost 3 bases and J lost 7, with 13 bases in between. CDR3 length: 14 residues. The CDR3 region has the DNA TGCGCCAGCAGCCAGTACCCAGGACAGAATGAGCAGTTCTTC. Translating gives CASSQYPGQNEQFF.

CDR3 DNA: TGTGCCAGCGCCGGGACAGGGAACACCGGGGAGCTGTTTTTT. This encodes CASAGTGNTGELFF. V usage is TRBV27 and J usage is TRBJ2-2; 8 bases are shared with TRBD1. Trimming took 8 bases from V and 1 from J; bases not matched to a gene: 3. Per the germline V gene, CDR1 is MNHEY and CDR2 is SMNVEV (reference sequence). The CDR3 covers 14 residues.

Regarding this clone: This same CDR3 is encoded by further DNA sequences in the sample. The V gene is TRBV9, the J gene TRBJ2-1; 10 nucleotides line up with TRBD2. Germline trimming cut 0 bases from V and 10 bases from J; bases unmatched to any gene: 7. CDR3 length: 15 amino acids. Germline CDR1 and CDR2: SGDLS and YYNGEE. As DNA, the CDR3 is TGTGCCAGCAGCGTAGGGCTAGCGGGAGCCGACGAGCAGTTCTTC. This translates into CASSVGLAGADEQFF.

This clone was seen only once. The chain is built from TRBV23-1 and TRBJ2-7; D ambiguous. TRBV23-1 falls under the ORF class, with uncertain function. V lost 2 bases and J 3 bases, leaving 5 bases between the germline ends. The CDR3 is 12 amino acids. CDR3 sequence: CASSQEGYEQYF. CDR3 bases: TGCGCCAGCAGTCAAGAAGGCTACGAGCAGTACTTC.

For the CDR3, the DNA is TGCAGCGTTGAGGCCCCCGGGGGCTACACCTTC. This translates into CSVEAPGGYTF. The gene calls are TRBV29-1 and TRBJ1-2; D gene uncertain. Germline V gene lookup returns CDR1 SQVTM and CDR2 ANQGSEA. CDR3 length equals 11 residues. The V and J ends lost 3 bases and 8 bases respectively, with 10 bases between them.

This chain uses TRBV27 with TRBJ1-2; 9 nucleotides line up with TRBD1. With V trimmed by 8 bases and J by 7 bases, 11 bases remained unmatched. Germline CDR1 reads MNHEY; CDR2 reads SMNVEV (reference sequence). The CDR3 extends over 14 amino acids. DNA for the CDR3: TGTGCCAGCGGATGGGACAGGGAGACGGCTGGCTACACCTTC. Encoded protein: CASGWDRETAGYTF.